These T cell receptor beta chains were read from a single sample in a study of blood T cell repertoires in COVID-19. Here immunoSEQ multiplex PCR was the method, and the copy in TCRdb shows in-frame clones only, minus some. In the table there are about 160,000 clones, 80% of which are singletons. Sequencing was carried out using PBMCs or T cells enriched from blood (not recorded which). These receptors all stem from a woman aged 55-75 years who had recovered from COVID-19. CDR3s include the opening cysteine and the closing phenylalanine or tryptophan. D genes are given only for firm matches. Size is omitted from some rows. Given values are once, few, many or a class for expanded clones.

>-|TRBJ1-2|-|TRBV27
CASSPDSYGYTF
TGTGCCAGCAGTCCCGACTCATATGGCTACACCTTC
>-|TRBJ1-1|-|TRBV4-1
CASSQDWGTLNTEAFF
TGCGCCAGCAGCCAAGATTGGGGGACATTGAACACTGAAGCTTTCTTT
>-|TRBJ1-2|TRBD1|TRBV18
CASSPGTGGLDGYTF
TGTGCCAGCTCACCCGGGACAGGGGGCTTGGATGGCTACACCTTC
>-|TRBJ2-2|TRBD1|TRBV6-1
CASREPSDRGPSGTGELFF
TGTGCCAGCAGGGAACCGAGTGACAGGGGGCCTTCTGGCACCGGGGAGCTGTTTTTT
>-|TRBJ2-7|-|TRBV9
CASSVEAVSYEQYF
TGTGCCAGCAGCGTAGAAGCGGTCTCCTACGAGCAGTACTTC
>-|TRBJ2-3|TRBD2|TRBV7-6
CASSGGLAGGTDTQYF
TGTGCCAGCAGCGGGGGTCTGGCGGGGGGCACAGATACGCAGTATTTT
>-|TRBJ1-4|-|TRBV12-1
CASSSRQMVNEKLFF
TGTGCCAGCAGCTCCAGACAAATGGTTAATGAAAAACTGTTTTTT
>few|TRBJ1-1|-|TRBV19
CASRILRDMNTEAFF
TGTGCCAGTAGAATTCTAAGAGACATGAACACTGAAGCTTTCTTT
>-|TRBJ1-3|-|TRBV5-6
CASSLGIGEPGNTIYF
TGTGCCAGCAGCTTGGGTATCGGGGAACCTGGAAACACCATATATTTT
>-|TRBJ1-5|TRBD1|TRBV27
CASSFVVDRVVQPQHF
TGTGCCAGCAGTTTTGTGGTGGACAGGGTAGTTCAGCCCCAGCATTTT
>-|TRBJ1-3|-|TRBV5-1
CASSAYAGISGNTIYF
TGCGCCAGCAGCGCCTACGCAGGGATTTCTGGAAACACCATATATTTT
>-|TRBJ1-2|-|TRBV3-1/TRBV3-2
CASSQGNYGYTF
TGTGCCAGCAGCCAGGGCAACTATGGCTACACCTTC
>-|TRBJ1-1|-|TRBV4-1
CASSQGHMNTEAFF
TGCGCCAGCAGCCAGGGACATATGAACACTGAAGCTTTCTTT
>-|TRBJ1-4|-|TRBV3-1/TRBV3-2
CASSQVLRGTKGEKLFF
TGTGCCAGCAGCCAAGTACTAAGGGGGACTAAGGGTGAAAAACTGTTTTTT
>-|TRBJ2-5|TRBD2|TRBV9
CASSVYGLAEETQYF
TGTGCCAGCAGCGTGTACGGACTAGCGGAAGAGACCCAGTACTTC
>-|TRBJ1-2|-|TRBV14
CASSQSQGTYGYTF
TGTGCCAGCAGCCAATCCCAGGGCACCTATGGCTACACCTTC
>-|TRBJ2-4|TRBD1|TRBV7-2
CASSLAGTGGNIQYF
TGTGCCAGCAGCTTAGCTGGGACAGGGGGAAACATTCAGTACTTC
>-|TRBJ2-3|TRBD2|TRBV18
CASSPSGIAGGTDTQYF
TGTGCCAGCTCGCCATCCGGAATAGCGGGGGGCACAGATACGCAGTATTTT
>-|TRBJ2-3|-|TRBV4-1
CASSQERGTDTQYF
TGCGCCAGCAGCCAAGAACGGGGCACAGATACGCAGTATTTT
>-|TRBJ1-6|-|TRBV12-3/TRBV12-4
CASSAGSSPLHF
TGTGCCAGCAGTGCAGGCAGTTCACCCCTCCACTTT
>-|TRBJ1-6|-|TRBV14
CASSQQGGSPLHF
TGTGCCAGCAGCCAGCAGGGCGGATCACCCCTCCACTTT
>-|TRBJ2-1|TRBD2|TRBV5-1
CASSRLALSSYNEQFF
TGCGCCAGCAGCCGACTAGCGTTAAGCTCCTACAATGAGCAGTTCTTC
>many|TRBJ1-1|TRBD1|TRBV19
CASSLLPPGQGDTEAFF
TGTGCCAGTAGTTTGCTCCCCCCGGGACAGGGGGACACTGAAGCTTTCTTT
>-|TRBJ1-4|-|TRBV27
CASSLHGRGEKLFF
TGTGCCAGCAGTTTACACGGCCGAGGGGAAAAACTGTTTTTT
>few|TRBJ2-3|TRBD2|TRBV4-2
CASSQIAGGDTDTQYF
TGTGCCAGCAGCCAGATAGCGGGGGGGGACACAGATACGCAGTATTTT
>-|TRBJ2-7|-|TRBV10-1
CASSESGSGYMEQYF
TGCGCCAGCAGTGAGTCGGGATCAGGGTACATGGAGCAGTACTTC
>once|TRBJ2-5|-|TRBV9
CASSPHRQETQYF
TGTGCCAGCAGCCCACATCGACAAGAGACCCAGTACTTC
>-|TRBJ2-7|-|TRBV19
CASSLYAKNYEQYF
TGTGCCAGTAGCCTATACGCGAAAAACTACGAGCAGTACTTC
>-|TRBJ2-6|-|TRBV19
CASSPRGGANVLTF
TGTGCCAGTAGTCCCCGGGGTGGGGCCAACGTCCTGACTTTC
>-|TRBJ2-7|TRBD1|TRBV6-1
CASSEGTGWTYEQYF
TGTGCCAGCAGTGAAGGGACAGGGTGGACCTACGAGCAGTACTTC
>-|TRBJ2-7|-|TRBV19
CASSIGATGTYEQYF
TGTGCCAGTAGTATAGGGGCGACAGGAACCTACGAGCAGTACTTC
>many|TRBJ2-6|TRBD1|TRBV6-5
CASRPGGSGANVLTF
TGTGCCAGCAGGCCAGGGGGCTCTGGGGCCAACGTCCTGACTTTC
>-|TRBJ2-2|TRBD1|TRBV5-1
CASSSQGGTGELFF
TGCGCCAGCAGCTCACAGGGGGGAACCGGGGAGCTGTTTTTT
>-|TRBJ1-2|-|TRBV4-1
CASSQDTQNYGYTF
TGCGCCAGCAGCCAAGATACACAGAACTATGGCTACACCTTC
>-|TRBJ2-2|TRBD2|TRBV4-1
CASSHPAGADRTNTGELFF
TGCGCCAGCAGCCATCCAGCGGGGGCCGATAGGACGAACACCGGGGAGCTGTTTTTT
>-|TRBJ2-5|-|TRBV18
CASSPGLEETQYF
TGTGCCAGCTCACCGGGACTGGAAGAGACCCAGTACTTC
>-|TRBJ1-4|-|TRBV19
CASAGREKLFF
TGTGCCTCCGCGGGCCGGGAAAAACTGTTTTTT
>-|TRBJ1-6|-|TRBV7-6
CASSLQGTEPNSPLHF
TGTGCCAGCAGCCTTCAGGGAACGGAACCGAATTCACCCCTCCACTTT
>-|TRBJ2-4|-|TRBV30
CACGVRAKNIQYF
TGTGCCTGCGGGGTACGGGCCAAAAACATTCAGTACTTC
>-|TRBJ1-5|TRBD1|TRBV18
CASSLPGTGNQPQHF
TGTGCCAGCTCACTCCCCGGGACAGGGAATCAGCCCCAGCATTTT
>-|TRBJ2-1|-|TRBV7-2
CASSPGTNNEQFF
TGTGCCAGCAGCCCGGGAACCAACAATGAGCAGTTCTTC
>-|TRBJ1-2|-|TRBV7-3
CASSLGGNGYTF
TGTGCCAGCAGCTTAGGGGGGAATGGCTACACCTTC
>-|TRBJ2-7|-|TRBV18
CASSPPAGYEQYF
TGTGCCAGCTCACCACCGGCAGGCTACGAGCAGTACTTC
>-|TRBJ1-1|-|TRBV30
CAWGTRRTMNTEAFF
TGTGCCTGGGGGACCCGACGGACTATGAACACTGAAGCTTTCTTT
>-|TRBJ2-3|-|TRBV4-1
CASRSVSTDTQYF
TGCGCCAGCAGGTCAGTGAGCACAGATACGCAGTATTTT